This entry lists 2 T cell receptor beta chains sequenced from one sample in a study of cytomegalovirus exposure and HLA in healthy donors. The PCR employed 60 Vbeta primers together with 13 Jbeta primers. TCRdb keeps only in-frame clones here, not all; method: immunoSEQ multiplex PCR. The repertoire consists of roughly 180,000 clones, with roughly 80% occurring once and the leading ten covering under 7.5%. The sequencing input was PBMCs. Receptor source: a man aged 30 to 45 in good health and CMV-seropositive.

This clone was recorded a few times. The chain joins TRBV5-4 to TRBJ1-1; D gene ambiguous. Trimming removed 2 bases at V and 10 bases at J, with 12 bases between. The CDR3 loop spans 12 amino acids. Per germline, CDR1 SGHNT and CDR2 YYREEE (reference sequence). CDR3 sequence: CASSFVGELAFF. For the CDR3, the DNA is TGTGCCAGCAGCTTCGTCGGAGAGCTAGCTTTCTTT.

In this sample, this clone turned up once. The CDR3 loop is CASSPTESNQPQHF. CDR3 nucleotides: TGTGCCAGCTCGCCCACCGAGAGCAATCAGCCCCAGCATTTT. The rearrangement links TRBV18 to TRBJ1-5; unclear D gene. V lost 6 bases and J lost 1, with 10 bases in between. The CDR3 length is 14 residues. The germline V gene encodes CDR1 KGHSH and CDR2 LQKENI.